A selection of T cell receptor beta chains follows, all from one sample in a study of CD8 T cells in Susac syndrome. TCRdb reprocessed the immunoSEQ multiplex PCR reads via MiXCR and lists one record per CDR3 protein. The repertoire includes roughly 330,000 distinct CDR3 sequences, around 90% of them detected once, and 0.065% sits in the top ten. The material sequenced was CD4+ T cells from PBMCs. Source of these receptors: a human donor with multiple sclerosis. CDR3s include the opening cysteine and the closing phenylalanine or tryptophan. D genes are given only for firm matches. Expanded clones are given a class, and other clones once, few, many or no size at all.

d_gene: .; v_gene: TRBV24-1; abundance: .; j_gene: TRBJ2-3; CDR3nt: TGTGCCACCAGTGATTTTAGCACAGATACGCAGTATTTT; CDR3aa: CATSDFSTDTQYF
d_gene: .; v_gene: TRBV13; abundance: .; j_gene: TRBJ1-1; CDR3nt: TGTGCCAGCAGCCCAATATCTCGGGACACACGTAAGAACACTGAAGCTTTCTTT; CDR3aa: CASSPISRDTRKNTEAFF
d_gene: .; v_gene: TRBV3-1; abundance: .; j_gene: TRBJ2-7; CDR3nt: TGTGCCAGCAGCCCCGGGGTTGGTACCGAGCAGTACTTC; CDR3aa: CASSPGVGTEQYF
d_gene: .; v_gene: TRBV10-2; abundance: .; j_gene: TRBJ2-2; CDR3nt: TGCGCCAGCATAGGGGAAACGAACACCGGGGAGCTGTTTTTT; CDR3aa: CASIGETNTGELFF
d_gene: .; v_gene: TRBV6-5; abundance: .; j_gene: TRBJ1-3; CDR3nt: TGTGCCAGCAGTTACTCTCGGGGTACCTCTGGAAACACCATATATTTT; CDR3aa: CASSYSRGTSGNTIYF
d_gene: TRBD1; v_gene: TRBV3-1; abundance: .; j_gene: TRBJ1-3; CDR3nt: TGTGCCAGCAGCCAAGAAGGCAGGGGGCTAGGAAACACCATATATTTT; CDR3aa: CASSQEGRGLGNTIYF
d_gene: TRBD2; v_gene: TRBV6-2/TRBV6-3; abundance: .; j_gene: TRBJ2-2; CDR3nt: TGTGCCAGCAGTTACTCTAGCGGGTTCGCGAACACCGGGGAGCTGTTTTTT; CDR3aa: CASSYSSGFANTGELFF
d_gene: .; v_gene: TRBV2; abundance: .; j_gene: TRBJ1-4; CDR3nt: TGTGCCAGCAGTGTATTTACTAATGAAAAACTGTTTTTT; CDR3aa: CASSVFTNEKLFF
d_gene: .; v_gene: TRBV29-1; abundance: few; j_gene: TRBJ2-7; CDR3nt: TGCAGCGTTCGGCAGGACCAAAGCTCCTACGAGCAGTACTTC; CDR3aa: CSVRQDQSSYEQYF
d_gene: TRBD1; v_gene: TRBV7-8; abundance: .; j_gene: TRBJ2-5; CDR3nt: TGTGCCAGCAGCTTAGTAGCAGGGGGCGAGGAGACCCAGTACTTC; CDR3aa: CASSLVAGGEETQYF
d_gene: .; v_gene: TRBV3-1; abundance: once; j_gene: TRBJ1-2; CDR3nt: TGTGCCAGCAGCCAAGCCGCACTAACCTCGGCGGATGGCTACACCTTC; CDR3aa: CASSQAALTSADGYTF
d_gene: TRBD1; v_gene: TRBV7-2; abundance: .; j_gene: TRBJ1-1; CDR3nt: TGTGCCAGCAGCTTGGACAGGCGCATCGTCGCTGAAGCTTTCTTT; CDR3aa: CASSLDRRIVAEAFF
d_gene: .; v_gene: TRBV7-9; abundance: .; j_gene: TRBJ2-3; CDR3nt: TGTGCCAGCAGCTTGACATATGCAGATACGCAGTATTTT; CDR3aa: CASSLTYADTQYF
d_gene: .; v_gene: TRBV29-1; abundance: .; j_gene: TRBJ1-4; CDR3nt: TGCAGCGTCCTAACGGGCCTTGAAAAACTGTTTTTT; CDR3aa: CSVLTGLEKLFF
d_gene: TRBD2; v_gene: TRBV5-1; abundance: .; j_gene: TRBJ2-7; CDR3nt: TGCGCCAGCAGCTTCCGGGGGGGCCGCTACGAGCAGTACTTC; CDR3aa: CASSFRGGRYEQYF
d_gene: TRBD1; v_gene: TRBV4-2; abundance: .; j_gene: TRBJ1-1; CDR3nt: TGTGCCAGCAGCCAAGGACGAGACAGGGTGGGCACTGAAGCTTTCTTT; CDR3aa: CASSQGRDRVGTEAFF
d_gene: .; v_gene: TRBV18; abundance: .; j_gene: TRBJ1-2; CDR3nt: TGTGCCAGCTCACCATCACCCAACAAAGGAGGCTACACCTTC; CDR3aa: CASSPSPNKGGYTF
d_gene: TRBD1; v_gene: TRBV5-1; abundance: once; j_gene: TRBJ1-1; CDR3nt: TGCGCCAGCAGCCCCAGGGGGTCGAGGATGAACACTGAAGCTTTCTTT; CDR3aa: CASSPRGSRMNTEAFF
d_gene: .; v_gene: TRBV20-1; abundance: .; j_gene: TRBJ2-5; CDR3nt: TGCAGTGCTAGAGATCGTACGGAGTTATGGGCACAAAGGGAAGAGACCCAGTACTTC; CDR3aa: CSARDRTELWAQREETQYF
d_gene: TRBD2; v_gene: TRBV18; abundance: .; j_gene: TRBJ2-7; CDR3nt: TGTGCCAGCTCACCAGCACTAGCGGGACCCCTCACCGAGCAGTACTTC; CDR3aa: CASSPALAGPLTEQYF
d_gene: TRBD2; v_gene: TRBV5-1; abundance: few; j_gene: TRBJ2-7; CDR3nt: TGCGCCAGCAGCTTCAGGCGGGAGAGCCTCGAGCAGTACTTC; CDR3aa: CASSFRRESLEQYF
d_gene: .; v_gene: TRBV4-3; abundance: .; j_gene: TRBJ1-2; CDR3nt: TGCGCCAGCAGCCAAGAAACCAGGGTAATTGGTGGCTACACCTTC; CDR3aa: CASSQETRVIGGYTF
d_gene: TRBD2; v_gene: TRBV15; abundance: .; j_gene: TRBJ2-7; CDR3nt: TGTGCCACCAGCAGAGAAATTCGCGGGGGGACCTACGAGCAGTACTTC; CDR3aa: CATSREIRGGTYEQYF
d_gene: .; v_gene: TRBV4-3; abundance: .; j_gene: TRBJ2-1; CDR3nt: TGCGCCAGCAGCCGCCAGGCGGGCACCTCCTACAATGAGCAGTTCTTC; CDR3aa: CASSRQAGTSYNEQFF
d_gene: TRBD1; v_gene: TRBV2; abundance: .; j_gene: TRBJ2-1; CDR3nt: TGTGCCAGCATGTCGGGACAGGGGACCTACAATGAGCAGTTCTTC; CDR3aa: CASMSGQGTYNEQFF
d_gene: .; v_gene: TRBV30; abundance: few; j_gene: TRBJ1-5; CDR3nt: TGTGCCTGGAGTCCCAGCAATCAGCCCCAGCATTTT; CDR3aa: CAWSPSNQPQHF
d_gene: .; v_gene: TRBV30; abundance: .; j_gene: TRBJ2-3; CDR3nt: TGTGCCTGGAGCCCGGGGGCCGGTAGCACAGATACGCAGTATTTT; CDR3aa: CAWSPGAGSTDTQYF
d_gene: TRBD1; v_gene: TRBV5-1; abundance: .; j_gene: TRBJ1-6; CDR3nt: TGCGCCAGCAGCGTAGGGGGCGTGAGCTCCTATAATTCACCCCTCCACTTT; CDR3aa: CASSVGGVSSYNSPLHF
d_gene: .; v_gene: TRBV3-1; abundance: once; j_gene: TRBJ2-4; CDR3nt: TGTGCCAGCAGCCAAGATCTGGCAGCCGGGGACATTCAGTACTTC; CDR3aa: CASSQDLAAGDIQYF
d_gene: .; v_gene: TRBV18; abundance: .; j_gene: TRBJ1-4; CDR3nt: TGTGCCAGCTCACCCCGACAGCTTGCAACTAATGAAAAACTGTTTTTT; CDR3aa: CASSPRQLATNEKLFF
d_gene: TRBD1; v_gene: TRBV11-2; abundance: .; j_gene: TRBJ1-2; CDR3nt: TGTGCCAGCAGCTTCAGGGGGCGCCCTGACTATGGCTACACCTTC; CDR3aa: CASSFRGRPDYGYTF
d_gene: TRBD1; v_gene: TRBV29-1; abundance: .; j_gene: TRBJ1-2; CDR3nt: TGCAGCGTTGGTGGGGGACAGGGAAAGGATCTATCGTCGGGCTACACCTTC; CDR3aa: CSVGGGQGKDLSSGYTF
d_gene: TRBD1; v_gene: TRBV18; abundance: .; j_gene: TRBJ1-1; CDR3nt: TGTGCCAGCTCAGCGGACAGGACTGAGGTGAACACTGAAGCTTTCTTT; CDR3aa: CASSADRTEVNTEAFF
d_gene: .; v_gene: TRBV7-2; abundance: .; j_gene: TRBJ2-7; CDR3nt: TGTGCCAGCAGCTTAGAAAGGGGACGGGGACACTACGAGCAGTACTTC; CDR3aa: CASSLERGRGHYEQYF
d_gene: .; v_gene: TRBV20-1; abundance: .; j_gene: TRBJ1-1; CDR3nt: TGCAGTGCTAGAGTCCAGGGATCGAACACTGAAGCTTTCTTT; CDR3aa: CSARVQGSNTEAFF
d_gene: .; v_gene: TRBV19; abundance: .; j_gene: TRBJ1-1; CDR3nt: TGTGCCAGTAATTGGCAGGGAAGGAGAAACACTGAAGCTTTCTTT; CDR3aa: CASNWQGRRNTEAFF
d_gene: .; v_gene: TRBV12-3/TRBV12-4; abundance: .; j_gene: TRBJ2-1; CDR3nt: TGTGCCAGCAGTTTAGTTAGCTTTACTAACAATGAGCAGTTCTTC; CDR3aa: CASSLVSFTNNEQFF
d_gene: TRBD1; v_gene: TRBV7-2; abundance: .; j_gene: TRBJ2-2; CDR3nt: TGTGCCAGCAGCCTTGACAGGGGTCACACCGGGGAGCTGTTTTTT; CDR3aa: CASSLDRGHTGELFF
d_gene: .; v_gene: TRBV20-1; abundance: .; j_gene: TRBJ2-7; CDR3nt: TGCAGTGCTAGAACGCAATACGAGCAGTACTTC; CDR3aa: CSARTQYEQYF
d_gene: .; v_gene: TRBV19; abundance: few; j_gene: TRBJ1-1; CDR3nt: TGTGCCAGTAGTCCCCCGGGCCGGAACACTGAAGCTTTCTTT; CDR3aa: CASSPPGRNTEAFF
d_gene: .; v_gene: TRBV19; abundance: .; j_gene: TRBJ2-5; CDR3nt: TGTGCCAGTAGTATAGCTAGTAGCGTCGAGACCCAGTACTTC; CDR3aa: CASSIASSVETQYF
d_gene: TRBD2; v_gene: TRBV19; abundance: .; j_gene: TRBJ2-5; CDR3nt: TGTGCCAGTAGTATAGCGGCGCGGGGGGCCCAAGAGACCCAGTACTTC; CDR3aa: CASSIAARGAQETQYF
d_gene: .; v_gene: TRBV19; abundance: .; j_gene: TRBJ1-1; CDR3nt: TGTGCCAGTAGTATCACAAGGAACACTGAAGCTTTCTTT; CDR3aa: CASSITRNTEAFF
d_gene: .; v_gene: TRBV29-1; abundance: .; j_gene: TRBJ2-1; CDR3nt: TGCAGCGTTGCAGGCTCACGCTCCTACAATGAGCAGTTCTTC; CDR3aa: CSVAGSRSYNEQFF
d_gene: .; v_gene: TRBV6-5; abundance: .; j_gene: TRBJ1-5; CDR3nt: TGTGCCAGCAGTATGGGATATAGCAATCAGCCCCAGCATTTT; CDR3aa: CASSMGYSNQPQHF
d_gene: .; v_gene: TRBV24-1; abundance: .; j_gene: TRBJ1-2; CDR3nt: TGTGCCACCAGTACTGGGTCTCCGCCCTATGGCTACACCTTC; CDR3aa: CATSTGSPPYGYTF
d_gene: .; v_gene: TRBV7-9; abundance: many; j_gene: TRBJ2-7; CDR3nt: TGTGCCAGCTCACTCCAGGGGTACGAGCAGTACTTC; CDR3aa: CASSLQGYEQYF
d_gene: .; v_gene: TRBV27; abundance: .; j_gene: TRBJ1-2; CDR3nt: TGTGCCAGCAGTTTGTATAGGGACACCGGTAGTCGCTACACCTTC; CDR3aa: CASSLYRDTGSRYTF
d_gene: .; v_gene: TRBV6-5; abundance: .; j_gene: TRBJ1-1; CDR3nt: TGTGCCAGCATAGGGTTTAGGAACACTGAAGCTTTCTTT; CDR3aa: CASIGFRNTEAFF
d_gene: TRBD2; v_gene: TRBV6-2/TRBV6-3; abundance: .; j_gene: TRBJ2-3; CDR3nt: TGTGCCAGCAGTCCCCCTCGGGGGGGCACAGATACGCAGTATTTT; CDR3aa: CASSPPRGGTDTQYF
d_gene: TRBD2; v_gene: TRBV20-1; abundance: .; j_gene: TRBJ2-7; CDR3nt: TGCAGTGCTAGAGATCAGGGGCGTGCGGGAGGGCCTTACGAGCAGTACTTC; CDR3aa: CSARDQGRAGGPYEQYF
d_gene: TRBD2; v_gene: TRBV6-2/TRBV6-3; abundance: .; j_gene: TRBJ2-2; CDR3nt: TGTGCCGTTTACACTAGCGGGGGTAACACCGGGGAGCTGTTTTTT; CDR3aa: CAVYTSGGNTGELFF
d_gene: .; v_gene: TRBV20-1; abundance: .; j_gene: TRBJ2-3; CDR3nt: TGCAGCACATATCCAGATACGCAGTATTTT; CDR3aa: CSTYPDTQYF
d_gene: TRBD1; v_gene: TRBV5-1; abundance: .; j_gene: TRBJ1-1; CDR3nt: TGCGCCAGCAGCTTGGTGGGACAGGGTTCACCGATGAACACTGAAGCTTTCTTT; CDR3aa: CASSLVGQGSPMNTEAFF
d_gene: TRBD2; v_gene: TRBV6-5; abundance: .; j_gene: TRBJ2-5; CDR3nt: TGTGCCAGCAGTTATCACAGACTAGCGGGGGGCCAAGAGACCCAGTACTTC; CDR3aa: CASSYHRLAGGQETQYF
d_gene: .; v_gene: TRBV29-1; abundance: .; j_gene: TRBJ1-5; CDR3nt: TGCAGCGTGGGGGGAGCGGATCAGCCCCAGCATTTT; CDR3aa: CSVGGADQPQHF
d_gene: .; v_gene: TRBV7-2; abundance: once; j_gene: TRBJ1-2; CDR3nt: TGTGCCAGCAGCTTAGGACCCGTGGGCTACACCTTC; CDR3aa: CASSLGPVGYTF
d_gene: .; v_gene: TRBV7-2; abundance: once; j_gene: TRBJ2-5; CDR3nt: TGTGCCAGCAGCCCCGGACTGGGGCGAGAAGAAGAGACCCAGTACTTC; CDR3aa: CASSPGLGREEETQYF
d_gene: .; v_gene: TRBV30; abundance: .; j_gene: TRBJ1-6; CDR3nt: TGTGCCTGGACCGGGCAGGACTATAATTCACCCCTCCACTTT; CDR3aa: CAWTGQDYNSPLHF